The present entry profiles one T cell receptor (beta chain) with its context. The sample comes from a study of T cell changes during pregnancy in multiple sclerosis. Some clones are missing from TCRdb's copy, which holds only in-frame ones; the method was immunoSEQ multiplex PCR. There are about 80,000 clones in the sample; 92% occur only once, and roughly 1.4% lies in the top ten. The CDR3 totals 19 residues. Trimming shortened V by 2 bases and J by 0 bases, and 20 bases separated the two germline ends. The V gene's germline CDR1 is GTSNPN and CDR2 SVGIG (reference sequence). The sequences come from peripheral blood, collected before pregnancy. The clonotype was recovered from a female donor with multiple sclerosis, enrolled in a pregnancy study. V gene TRBV30 combines with J gene TRBJ1-6; D perhaps matches TRBD1 (6 bases). CDR3 residues: CAWSPSRTVGASYNSPLHF. Here the CDR3 DNA reads TGTGCCTGGAGTCCCTCCAGGACAGTTGGGGCCTCCTATAATTCACCCCTCCACTTT.